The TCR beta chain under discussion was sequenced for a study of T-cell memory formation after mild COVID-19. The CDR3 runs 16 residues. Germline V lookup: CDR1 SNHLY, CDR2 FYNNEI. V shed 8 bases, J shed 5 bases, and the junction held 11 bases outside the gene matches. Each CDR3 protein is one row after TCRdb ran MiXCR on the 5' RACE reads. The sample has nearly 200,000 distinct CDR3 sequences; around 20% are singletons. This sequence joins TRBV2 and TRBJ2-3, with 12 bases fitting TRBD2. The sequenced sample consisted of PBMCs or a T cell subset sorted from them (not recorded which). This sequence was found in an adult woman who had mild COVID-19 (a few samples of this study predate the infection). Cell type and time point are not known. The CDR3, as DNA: TGTGCCAGCCGACTCACTAGCGGGAGGTCGGAAGATACGCAGTATTTT. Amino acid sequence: CASRLTSGRSEDTQYF.